This T cell receptor beta chain was recorded in a study of blood T cell repertoires in COVID-19. Sequenced by immunoSEQ multiplex PCR; TCRdb stores in-frame clones only, minus some. Of under 200,000 clones in the sample, roughly 82% are singletons; the top ten hold roughly 5%. V dropped 0 bases and J dropped 2 bases, with 10 bases sitting between them. The CDR3 has 15 amino acids. Germline CDR1 and CDR2: SGHRS and YFSETQ. Sample: PBMCs or T cells enriched from blood (not recorded which). The J gene is TRBJ2-3, the V gene TRBV5-1; weak D call: TRBD2 (6 bases). This TCR derives from a woman between 55 and 75 years old with acute COVID-19. CDR3 loop: CASSLEPSATDTQYF. The CDR3 coding sequence is TGCGCCAGCAGCTTGGAGCCTAGCGCCACAGATACGCAGTATTTT.